This T cell receptor (beta chain) is drawn from a study of blood T cell repertoires in COVID-19. Study at large: Acute-phase and convalescent COVID-19 samples originated in the United States, Italy and Spain. Nucleic acid was either cDNA or gDNA, and it came from T cells, B-cell-depleted T cells, or PBMCs.

Germline V gene lookup returns CDR1 SEHNR and CDR2 FQNEAQ (reference sequence). CDR3 length equals 17 residues. V trimming: 5 bases; J trimming: 0 bases; junction bases outside the gene matches: 8. Per the original methods: The authors estimated nucleated cell counts from reference gene primer amplification. Sequencing used immunoSEQ multiplex PCR; TCRdb keeps in-frame clones, though not all of them. That table is the source of V, J and clone size, and D and trimming were worked out from the DNA. Found here are 120,000 or so clones, 80% of them singletons; the top ten hold approximately 25%. The chain employs TRBV7-9 and TRBJ1-5; the match to TRBD1 covers 9 bases. Sample: peripheral blood. This TCR was sampled from a human donor in a cohort sampled during active COVID-19. DNA for the CDR3: TGTGCCAGCAGCCCTGGGACAGGGTCGACTAGCAATCAGCCCCAGCATTTT. Translating it yields CASSPGTGSTSNQPQHF.